These T cell receptor beta chains were read from a single sample in a study of T-cell memory formation after mild COVID-19. Each CDR3 protein gets one entry after TCRdb re-called the 5' RACE reads with MiXCR. The sample holds roughly 110,000 distinct CDR3 sequences, approximately 13% seen once. What was sequenced was PBMCs or a T cell subset sorted from them (not recorded which). Receptors were obtained from an adult woman who had mild COVID-19 (a few samples of this study predate the infection). Cell type and time point are not known. The CDR3 runs from the conserved cysteine through the conserved F or W. The D gene is left open where the match is weak. Where a row states a size, it is once, few, many or the class of an expanded clone; other rows omit it.

d_call	v_call	clone_size	j_call	cdr3_nt	cdr3_aa
TRBD1	TRBV6-6	-	TRBJ2-7	TGTGCCAGCAGTGCTCCCACAGGGGGCCCCTTCTACGAGCAGTACTTC	CASSAPTGGPFYEQYF
-	TRBV7-6	few	TRBJ2-1	TGTGCCAGCAGCGAGAGCCAGGGTCGTACCTCCTACAATGAGCAGTTCTTC	CASSESQGRTSYNEQFF
-	TRBV7-9	few	TRBJ2-3	TGTGCCAGCAGCCCTACAGGGTCAGATACGCAGTATTTT	CASSPTGSDTQYF
-	TRBV7-9	few	TRBJ1-2	TGTGCCAGCAGCGTGTTGGGGGAGGGCTACACCTTC	CASSVLGEGYTF
-	TRBV5-1	few	TRBJ2-7	TGCGCCAGCAGCTTGGAGGAAACCTACGAGCAGTACTTC	CASSLEETYEQYF
TRBD2	TRBV24-1	many	TRBJ2-7	TGTGCCACCAGTGATCCGACTAGCGGACCCCCCGTGCAGTACTTC	CATSDPTSGPPVQYF
-	TRBV9	-	TRBJ2-3	TGTGCCAGCAGCGTCGGGCCCCAAGGCGGAGATACGCAGTATTTT	CASSVGPQGGDTQYF
-	TRBV24-1	-	TRBJ2-2	TGTGCCACCAGTGTAAGGGGCGAGCTGTTTTTT	CATSVRGELFF
TRBD2	TRBV20-1	many	TRBJ2-1	TGCAGTGTTTACCCGGGACTAGCCGAATCGCATTACAATGAGCAGTTCTTC	CSVYPGLAESHYNEQFF
-	TRBV5-1	-	TRBJ1-1	TGCGCCAGCAGCTTGGGGGCGTCTGAAGCTTTCTTT	CASSLGASEAFF
-	TRBV3-1	-	TRBJ2-5	TGTGCCAGCAGCCAAGACCTGAGTGAGACCCAGTACTTC	CASSQDLSETQYF